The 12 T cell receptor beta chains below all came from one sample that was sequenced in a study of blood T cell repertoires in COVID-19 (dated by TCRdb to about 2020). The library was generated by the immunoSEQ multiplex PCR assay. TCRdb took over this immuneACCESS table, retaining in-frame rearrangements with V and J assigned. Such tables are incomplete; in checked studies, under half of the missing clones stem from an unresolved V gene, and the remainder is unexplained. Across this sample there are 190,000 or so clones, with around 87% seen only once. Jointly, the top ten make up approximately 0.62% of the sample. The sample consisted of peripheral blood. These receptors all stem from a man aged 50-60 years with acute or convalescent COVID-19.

CDR3 sequence reads: CASSARTSVETQYF. CDR3 coding DNA: TGTGCCAGCAGCGCCAGGACTAGCGTGGAGACCCAGTACTTC. The chain links TRBV9 to TRBJ2-5; TRBD2 aligns across 9 bases. The germline gives CDR1 SGDLS, CDR2 YYNGEE. V was pared by 3 bases and J by 5 bases, with 5 bases of the junction left unmatched. CDR3 size: 14 residues.

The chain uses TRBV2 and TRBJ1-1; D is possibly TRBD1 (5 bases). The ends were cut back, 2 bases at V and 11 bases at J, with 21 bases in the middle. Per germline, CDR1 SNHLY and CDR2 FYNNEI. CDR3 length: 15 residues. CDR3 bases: TGTGCCAGCAGTGAATTGGCAGGGAGGGGTAGTGGGGCTTTCTTT. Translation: CASSELAGRGSGAFF.

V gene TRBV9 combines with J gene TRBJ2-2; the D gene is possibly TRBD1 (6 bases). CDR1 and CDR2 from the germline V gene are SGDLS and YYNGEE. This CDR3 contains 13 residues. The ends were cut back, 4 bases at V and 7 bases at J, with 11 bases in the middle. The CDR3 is CASSQGPSGELFF. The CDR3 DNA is TGTGCCAGCAGCCAGGGGCCCAGCGGGGAGCTGTTTTTT.

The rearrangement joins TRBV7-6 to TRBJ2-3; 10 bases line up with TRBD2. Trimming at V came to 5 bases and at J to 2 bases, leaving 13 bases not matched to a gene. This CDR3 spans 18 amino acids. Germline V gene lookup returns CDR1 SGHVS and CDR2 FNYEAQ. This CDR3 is CASSPLGGLAGVTDTQYF. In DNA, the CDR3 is TGTGCCAGCAGCCCGCTGGGTGGGCTAGCGGGGGTCACAGATACGCAGTATTTT.

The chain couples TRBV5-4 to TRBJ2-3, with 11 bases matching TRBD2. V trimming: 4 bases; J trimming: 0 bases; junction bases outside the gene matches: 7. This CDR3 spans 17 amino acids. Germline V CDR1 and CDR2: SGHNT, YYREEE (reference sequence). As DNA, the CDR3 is TGTGCCAGCAGCCTGGGGCCTAGCGGGAGGAGCACAGATACGCAGTATTTT. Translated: CASSLGPSGRSTDTQYF.

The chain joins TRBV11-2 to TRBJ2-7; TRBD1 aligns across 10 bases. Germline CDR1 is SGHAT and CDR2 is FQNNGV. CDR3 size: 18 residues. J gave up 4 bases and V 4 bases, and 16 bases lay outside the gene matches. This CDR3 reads CASSSSLQPGQGWYEQYF. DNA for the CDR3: TGTGCCAGCAGCTCTAGTCTTCAGCCGGGACAGGGGTGGTACGAGCAGTACTTC.

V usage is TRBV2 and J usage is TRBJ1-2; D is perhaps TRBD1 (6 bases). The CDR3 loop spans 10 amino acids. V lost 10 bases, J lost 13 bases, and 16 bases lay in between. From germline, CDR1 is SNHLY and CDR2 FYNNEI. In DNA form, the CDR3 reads TGTGCCACGGGGGGGACAACAGTCACCTTC. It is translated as CATGGTTVTF. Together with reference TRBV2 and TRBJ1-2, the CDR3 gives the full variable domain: EPEVTQTPSHQVTQMGQEVILRCVPISNHLYFYWYRQILGQKVEFLVSFYNNEISEKSEIFDDQFSVERPDGSNFTLKIRSTKLEDSAMYFCATGGTTVTFGSGTRLTVV.

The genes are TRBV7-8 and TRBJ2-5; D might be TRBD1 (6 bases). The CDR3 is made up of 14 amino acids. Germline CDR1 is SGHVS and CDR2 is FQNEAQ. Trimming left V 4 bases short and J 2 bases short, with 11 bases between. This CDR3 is CASSSGAVQETQYF. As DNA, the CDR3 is TGTGCCAGCAGCTCAGGGGCGGTACAAGAGACCCAGTACTTC. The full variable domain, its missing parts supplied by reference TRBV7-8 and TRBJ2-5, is GAGVSQSPRYKVAKRGQDVALRCDPISGHVSLFWYQQALGQGPEFLTYFQNEAQLDKSGLPSDRFFAERPEGSVSTLKIQRTQQEDSAVYLCASSSGAVQETQYFGPGTRLLVL.

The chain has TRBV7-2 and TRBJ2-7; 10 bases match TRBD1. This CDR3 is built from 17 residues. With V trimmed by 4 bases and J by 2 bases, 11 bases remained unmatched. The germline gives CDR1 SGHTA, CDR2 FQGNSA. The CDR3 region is CASSSLYGQGVTYEQYF. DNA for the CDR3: TGTGCCAGCAGCTCGCTATACGGACAGGGGGTTACCTACGAGCAGTACTTC.

CDR3 region: CASSLTGTGDHEQYF. DNA of the CDR3: TGTGCCAGCAGCTTGACCGGGACAGGGGACCACGAGCAGTACTTC. The gene calls are TRBV9 and TRBJ2-7; 10 nucleotides line up with TRBD1. V was clipped by 4 bases and J by 5 bases; unmatched bases: 9. The CDR3 has 15 amino acids. The germline CDR1 and CDR2 sequences are SGDLS and YYNGEE.

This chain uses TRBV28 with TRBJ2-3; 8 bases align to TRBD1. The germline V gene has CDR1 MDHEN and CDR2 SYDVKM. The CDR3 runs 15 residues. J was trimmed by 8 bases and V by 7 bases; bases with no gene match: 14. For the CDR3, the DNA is TGTGCCAGCACCCTACAAGCCGGGACAGGACGTACGCAGTATTTT. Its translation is CASTLQAGTGRTQYF. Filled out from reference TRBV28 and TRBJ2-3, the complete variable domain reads DVKVTQSSRYLVKRTGEKVFLECVQDMDHENMFWYRQDPGLGLRLIYFSYDVKMKEKGDIPEGYSVSREKKERFSLILESASTNQTSMYLCASTLQAGTGRTQYFGPGTRLTVL.

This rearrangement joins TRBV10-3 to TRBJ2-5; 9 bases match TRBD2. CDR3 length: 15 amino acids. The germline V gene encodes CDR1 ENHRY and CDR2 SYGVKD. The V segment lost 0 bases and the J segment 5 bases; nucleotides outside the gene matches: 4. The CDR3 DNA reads TGTGCCATCAGTGAGTCCGGCGGGAGGGTTGAGACCCAGTACTTC. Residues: CAISESGGRVETQYF.